One sample yielded the 8 T cell receptor beta chains listed below, sequenced in a study of cytomegalovirus exposure and HLA in healthy donors. The PCR employed 60 Vbeta primers together with 13 Jbeta primers. Using immunoSEQ multiplex PCR, the repertoire was profiled, and TCRdb retains in-frame clones only, with some absent. The sample includes almost 35,000 clones. The sample comprised PBMCs. These receptors originate from a woman in her thirties or forties in good health and CMV-seropositive.

V gene TRBV30 combines with J gene TRBJ1-1; 7 bases fit TRBD1. The CDR3 sequence is 14 residues long. Germline CDR1 is GTSNPN and CDR2 is SVGIG (reference sequence). J lost 5 bases, V lost 4 bases, and 10 bases had no gene match. The CDR3 here is CAWKPGGSFTEAFF. Here the CDR3 DNA reads TGTGCCTGGAAACCAGGGGGATCTTTTACTGAAGCTTTCTTT.

The chain employs TRBV5-8 and TRBJ1-3; 7 bases fit TRBD1. Germline-derived CDR1 and CDR2 are SGHTS and YDEGEE. J was trimmed by 7 bases and V by 4 bases; bases with no gene match: 11. The CDR3 runs 15 residues. The CDR3 nucleotides are TGTGCCAGCAGCCGAGTGGAAGGGGGCAAGAACACCATATATTTT. Translation: CASSRVEGGKNTIYF.

This chain connects TRBV7-2 to TRBJ1-5; D gene uncertain. There are 15 residues in the CDR3. Trimming cost V 5 bases and J 0 bases, with 11 bases left between them. CDR1 SGHTA and CDR2 FQGNSA come from the germline V gene. The CDR3 nucleotides read TGTGCCAGCAGCCTTGGGCCGGATAGCAATCAGCCCCAGCATTTT. It specifies CASSLGPDSNQPQHF.

Remarks on this clone: One end of the junction is discordant with germline, which a read error may explain. The rearrangement links TRBV7-6 to TRBJ2-1; tentative D call: TRBD2 (5 bases). The CDR3 loop spans 14 amino acids. CDR1 and CDR2 (germline): SGHVS, FNYEAQ. For the CDR3, the DNA is TGTGCCAGCAGCCTAGCCCCAGTGGCCAATGAGCAGTTCTTC. Protein sequence: CASSLAPVANEQFF.

V usage is TRBV5-1 and J usage is TRBJ1-4, with D possibly matching TRBD1 (5 bases). Between the trimmed V and J ends, which lost 4 bases and 6 bases, there was a span of 16 bases. Germline V gene lookup returns CDR1 SGHRS and CDR2 YFSETQ. CDR3 length equals 15 residues. CDR3 residues: CASSKGLTEYEKLFF. CDR3 DNA sequence: TGCGCCAGCAGCAAGGGATTGACAGAATATGAAAAACTGTTTTTT.

The chain links TRBV9 to TRBJ2-1; 7 nucleotides agree with TRBD2. CDR1 and CDR2 (germline): SGDLS, YYNGEE. V dropped 0 bases and J dropped 6; count of bases not matched to a gene: 0. CDR3 length equals 13 residues. The CDR3 coding sequence is TGTGCCAGCAGCGTAGGGGGGGGCAATGAGCAGTTCTTC. Translation gives CASSVGGGNEQFF.

The chain recombines TRBV19 with TRBJ2-7; TRBD1 agrees at 9 bases. CDR1 and CDR2 (germline): LNHDA, SQIVND (reference sequence). This CDR3 has 16 residues. V dropped 0 bases and J dropped 4; count of bases not matched to a gene: 7. The DNA for the CDR3 is TGTGCCAGTAGTATAGACGCTGGGACAGGGCGTTACGAGCAGTACTTC. Translated: CASSIDAGTGRYEQYF.

The chain recombines TRBV1 with TRBJ2-7; the table's D call TRBD2 went unverified against the DNA. TRBV1 is annotated as a pseudogene. The CDR3 length is 17 residues. The CDR3 nucleotides read TGCACCAGCAGCCGCGAGGGGACTAGCGGGCCCGCCTACGAGCAGTACTTC. Translated, it gives CTSSREGTSGPAYEQYF.